A single count supports the clone carrying this T cell receptor (beta chain). Its antigen is undetermined. Specified time point: recipient sample about 28 days before transplant, after cytoreduction. Recipient blood drawn about 28 days pretransplant and days 30, 100, 180 after. The repertoire was sequenced with immunoSEQ multiplex PCR; TCRdb's copy has only in-frame clones and lacks some. The table has more than 70,000 clones, 90% to 97% seen once. The entry originates in a study of T cell clonotyping in hematopoietic cell transplantation. Study overall: Cytoreduction preceded collection of pretransplant recipient samples. Study-wide points: Few recipient clonotypes overlapped donors; over 95% were de novo at given depth.

The TCR sequence derives from a woman in her forties or fifties with acute myeloid leukemia. Some clones in this sample may be carry-over from other donors' samples. Material: peripheral blood mononuclear cells, obtained before stem cell transplant.

For the CDR3, the DNA is TGTGCCAGCAGTTTGAGGGGGGAGACCCAGTACTTC. Protein product: CASSLRGETQYF. The V and J genes are TRBV28 and TRBJ2-5, with D possibly TRBD1 on 6 matching bases. The CDR3 has 12 amino acids. V lost 3 bases and J 5 bases, leaving 7 bases between the germline ends. Germline loops: CDR1 MDHEN, CDR2 SYDVKM. Using reference TRBV28 and TRBJ2-5 for the parts outside the CDR3, the full variable domain is DVKVTQSSRYLVKRTGEKVFLECVQDMDHENMFWYRQDPGLGLRLIYFSYDVKMKEKGDIPEGYSVSREKKERFSLILESASTNQTSMYLCASSLRGETQYFGPGTRLLVL.